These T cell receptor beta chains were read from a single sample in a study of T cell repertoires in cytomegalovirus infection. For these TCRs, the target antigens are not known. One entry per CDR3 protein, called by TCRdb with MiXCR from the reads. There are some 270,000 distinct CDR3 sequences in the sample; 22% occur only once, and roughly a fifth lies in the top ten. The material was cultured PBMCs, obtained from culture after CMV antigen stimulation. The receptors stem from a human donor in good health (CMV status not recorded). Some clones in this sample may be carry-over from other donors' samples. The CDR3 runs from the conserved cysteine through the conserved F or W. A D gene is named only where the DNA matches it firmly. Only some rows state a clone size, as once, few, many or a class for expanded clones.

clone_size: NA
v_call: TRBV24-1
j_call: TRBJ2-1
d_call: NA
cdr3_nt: TGTGCCACCAGTGATTCTCCAGGAAGGGGGGTCTCCTACAATGAGCAGTTCTTC
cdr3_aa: CATSDSPGRGVSYNEQFF

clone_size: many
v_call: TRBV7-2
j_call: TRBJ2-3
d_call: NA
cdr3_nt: TGTGCCAGCAGCTTAGCTCCCCAAGCGTGGGGGCGGGACGAACAGAGTACGCAGTATTTT
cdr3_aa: CASSLAPQAWGRDEQSTQYF

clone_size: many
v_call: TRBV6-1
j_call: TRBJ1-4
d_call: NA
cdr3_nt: TGTGCCAGCAGTTGGGGACGAGGGGGGGAAAAACTGTTTTTT
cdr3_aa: CASSWGRGGEKLFF

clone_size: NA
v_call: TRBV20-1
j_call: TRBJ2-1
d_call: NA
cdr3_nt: TGCAGTGCTAACCGCGCCCAGGGAGCTCGACATTATGAGCAGTTCTTC
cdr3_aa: CSANRAQGARHYEQFF

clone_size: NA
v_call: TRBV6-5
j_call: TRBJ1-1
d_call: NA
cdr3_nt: TGTGCCAGCAGTTACGAGGGGCCTGGAACTGAAGCTTTCTTT
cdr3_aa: CASSYEGPGTEAFF

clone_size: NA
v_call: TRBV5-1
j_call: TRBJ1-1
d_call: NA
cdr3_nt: TGCGCCAGCAGAAGACAGGAGAACACTGAAGCTTTCTTT
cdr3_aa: CASRRQENTEAFF

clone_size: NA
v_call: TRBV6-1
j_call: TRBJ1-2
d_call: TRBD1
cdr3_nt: TGTGCCAGCAGCCCGACAGGGAATACAGTCTATGGCTACACCTTC
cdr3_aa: CASSPTGNTVYGYTF

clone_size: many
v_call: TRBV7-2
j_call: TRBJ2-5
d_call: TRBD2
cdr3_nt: TGTGCCAGCAGCCTCGCGGGAGGCCAAGAGACCCAGTACTTC
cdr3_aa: CASSLAGGQETQYF

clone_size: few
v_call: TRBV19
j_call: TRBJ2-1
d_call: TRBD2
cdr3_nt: TGTGCCAGTAGCATAAGGACTCTCCGACTAGCGGGGTACAATGAGCAGTTCTTC
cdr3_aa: CASSIRTLRLAGYNEQFF

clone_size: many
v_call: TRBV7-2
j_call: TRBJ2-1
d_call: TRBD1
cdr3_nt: TGTGCCAGCAGCGCACAGGGGCGCGGTGAGCAGTTCTTC
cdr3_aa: CASSAQGRGEQFF

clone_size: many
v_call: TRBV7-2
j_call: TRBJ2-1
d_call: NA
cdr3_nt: TGTGCCAGCAGCCCCCCTCAGGGCGGGCAGTTCTTC
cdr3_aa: CASSPPQGGQFF

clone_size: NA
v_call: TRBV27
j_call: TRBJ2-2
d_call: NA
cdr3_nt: TGTGCCAGCAGTCGGGTGAGCGGCCCTACCATGAACACCGGGGAGCTGTTTTTT
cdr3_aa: CASSRVSGPTMNTGELFF

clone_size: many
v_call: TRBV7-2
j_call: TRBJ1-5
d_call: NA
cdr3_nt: TGTGCCAGCACCCTGGGGAGGGGTGAAAATCAGCCCCAGCATTTT
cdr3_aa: CASTLGRGENQPQHF

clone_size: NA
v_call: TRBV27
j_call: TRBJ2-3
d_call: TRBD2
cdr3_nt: TGTGCCAGCGGGATTAGCGGGAGGTCCGCAGATACGCAGTATTTT
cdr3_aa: CASGISGRSADTQYF

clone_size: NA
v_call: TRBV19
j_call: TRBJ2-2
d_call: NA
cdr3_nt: TGTGCCAGTAGTCGGAACCATAACACCGGGGAGCTGTTTTTT
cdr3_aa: CASSRNHNTGELFF

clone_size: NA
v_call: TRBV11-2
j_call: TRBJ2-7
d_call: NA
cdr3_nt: TGTGCCAGCAGCCTGCCTTCACCCGAGGAGTACTTC
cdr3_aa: CASSLPSPEEYF

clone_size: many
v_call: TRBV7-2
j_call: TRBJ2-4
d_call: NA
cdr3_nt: TGTGCCAGCAGCACCTATACCCAGGACATTCAGTACTTC
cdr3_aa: CASSTYTQDIQYF

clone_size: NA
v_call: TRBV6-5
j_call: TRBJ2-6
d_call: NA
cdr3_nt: TGTGCCAGCACCAGGGGCTGCGGGGCCAACGTCCTGACTTTC
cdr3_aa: CASTRGCGANVLTF

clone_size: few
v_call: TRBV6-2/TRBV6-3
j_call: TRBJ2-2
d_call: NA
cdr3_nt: TGTGCCAGCAGTAGGACAGTCAACACCGGGGAGCTGTTTTTT
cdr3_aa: CASSRTVNTGELFF

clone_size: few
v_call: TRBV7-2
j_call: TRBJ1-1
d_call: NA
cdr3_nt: TGTGCCAGCAGCTTCCTTTCTGAAGCTTTCTTT
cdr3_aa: CASSFLSEAFF

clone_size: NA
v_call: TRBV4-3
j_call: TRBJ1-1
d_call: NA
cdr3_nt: TGCGCCAGCAGCCAGTATCTCGTCGGGACTGAAGCTTTCTTT
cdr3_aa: CASSQYLVGTEAFF

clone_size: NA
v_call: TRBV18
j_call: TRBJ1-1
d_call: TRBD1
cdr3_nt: TGTGCCAGCTCACGCGATGGGACAGGGGGCACTGAAGCTTTCTTT
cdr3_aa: CASSRDGTGGTEAFF